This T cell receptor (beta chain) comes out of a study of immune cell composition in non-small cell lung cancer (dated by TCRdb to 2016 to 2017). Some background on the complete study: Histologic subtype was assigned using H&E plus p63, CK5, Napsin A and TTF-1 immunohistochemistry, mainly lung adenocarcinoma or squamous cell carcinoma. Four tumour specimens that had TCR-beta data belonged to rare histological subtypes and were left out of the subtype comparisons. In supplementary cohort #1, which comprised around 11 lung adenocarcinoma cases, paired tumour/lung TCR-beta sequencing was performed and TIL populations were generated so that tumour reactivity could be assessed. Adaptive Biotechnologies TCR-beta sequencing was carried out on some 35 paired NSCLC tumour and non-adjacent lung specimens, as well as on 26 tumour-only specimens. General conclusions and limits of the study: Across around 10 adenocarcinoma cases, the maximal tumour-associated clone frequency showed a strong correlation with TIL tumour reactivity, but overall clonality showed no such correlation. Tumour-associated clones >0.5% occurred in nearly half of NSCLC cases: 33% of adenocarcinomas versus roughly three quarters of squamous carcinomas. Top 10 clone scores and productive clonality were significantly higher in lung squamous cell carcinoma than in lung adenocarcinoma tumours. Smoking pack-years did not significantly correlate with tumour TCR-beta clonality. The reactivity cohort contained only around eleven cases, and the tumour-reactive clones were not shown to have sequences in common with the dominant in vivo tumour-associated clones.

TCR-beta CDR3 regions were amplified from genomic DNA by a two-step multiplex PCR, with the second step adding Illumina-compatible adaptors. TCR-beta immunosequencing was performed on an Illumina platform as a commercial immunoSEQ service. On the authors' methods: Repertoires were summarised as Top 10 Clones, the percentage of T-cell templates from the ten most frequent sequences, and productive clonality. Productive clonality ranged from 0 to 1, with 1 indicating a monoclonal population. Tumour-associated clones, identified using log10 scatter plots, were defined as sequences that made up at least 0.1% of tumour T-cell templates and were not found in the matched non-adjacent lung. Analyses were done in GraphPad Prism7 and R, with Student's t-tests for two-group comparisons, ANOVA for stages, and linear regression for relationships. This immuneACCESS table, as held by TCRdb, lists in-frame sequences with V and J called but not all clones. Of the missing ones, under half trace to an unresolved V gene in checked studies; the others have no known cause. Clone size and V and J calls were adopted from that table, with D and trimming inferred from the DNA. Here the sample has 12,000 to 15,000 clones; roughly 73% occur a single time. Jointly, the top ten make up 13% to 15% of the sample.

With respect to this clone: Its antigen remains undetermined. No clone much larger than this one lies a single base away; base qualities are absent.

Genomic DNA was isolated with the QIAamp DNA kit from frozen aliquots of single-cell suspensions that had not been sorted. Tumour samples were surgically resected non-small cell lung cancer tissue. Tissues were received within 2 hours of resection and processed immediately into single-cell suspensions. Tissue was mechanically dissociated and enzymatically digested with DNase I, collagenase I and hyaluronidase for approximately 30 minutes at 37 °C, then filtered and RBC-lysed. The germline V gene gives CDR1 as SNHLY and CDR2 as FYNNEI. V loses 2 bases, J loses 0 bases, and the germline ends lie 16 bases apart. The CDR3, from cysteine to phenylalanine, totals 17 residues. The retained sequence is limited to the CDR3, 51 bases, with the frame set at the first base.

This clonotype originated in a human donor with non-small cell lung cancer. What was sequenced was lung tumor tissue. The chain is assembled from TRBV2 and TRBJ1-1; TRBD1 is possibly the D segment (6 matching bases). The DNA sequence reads TGTGCCAGCAGTGAAAAGGCCTGGACAGCTCTGAACACTGAAGCTTTCTTT. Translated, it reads CASSEKAWTALNTEAFF.